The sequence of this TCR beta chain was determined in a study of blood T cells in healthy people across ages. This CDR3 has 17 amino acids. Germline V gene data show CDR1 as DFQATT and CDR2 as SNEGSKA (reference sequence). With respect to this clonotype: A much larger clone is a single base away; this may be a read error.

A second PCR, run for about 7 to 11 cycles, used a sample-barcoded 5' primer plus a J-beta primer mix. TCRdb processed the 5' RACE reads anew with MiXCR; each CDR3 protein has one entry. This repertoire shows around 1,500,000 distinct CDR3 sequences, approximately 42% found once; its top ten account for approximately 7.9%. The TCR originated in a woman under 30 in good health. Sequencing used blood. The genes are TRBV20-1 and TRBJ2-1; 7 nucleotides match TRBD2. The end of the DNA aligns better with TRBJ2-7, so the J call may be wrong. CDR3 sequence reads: CSARELRASGSCNEQYF. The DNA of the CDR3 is TGCAGTGCTAGAGAACTCCGAGCTAGCGGCTCCTGCAATGAGCAGTACTTC.